Listed below are T cell receptor beta chains from one sample, sequenced in a study of cytotoxic CD8 clonotypes in ibrutinib-treated CLL. Sequencing used immunoSEQ multiplex PCR; TCRdb keeps in-frame clones, though not all of them. The sample yields 150,000 to 200,000 clones, approximately 90% seen once. The sequenced sample was PBMCs, obtained at disease progression, from a patient treated with ibrutinib. The source of these receptors is a human donor with chronic lymphocytic leukemia. Each CDR3 is given with its conserved first and last residue. A D gene is named only where the DNA matches it firmly. Not all rows give a size; the values are once, few, many and, for expanded clones, a class.

>TRBD1|TRBV27|TRBJ1-1|.
TGTGCCAGCAGTTTATTTCAGGGGGCGGTTTCGGAAGCTTTCTTT
CASSLFQGAVSEAFF
>TRBD1|TRBV2|TRBJ2-3|.
TGTGCCAGCAGTGTGACAGGGATCACAGATACGCAGTATTTT
CASSVTGITDTQYF
>TRBD2|TRBV2|TRBJ2-1|.
TGTGCCAGCATAACGGGAGGGCCATATGAGCAGTTCTTC
CASITGGPYEQFF
>.|TRBV7-2|TRBJ1-5|.
TGTGCCAGCAGCCGCCCTACTCAGCCCCAGCATTTT
CASSRPTQPQHF
>TRBD2|TRBV2|TRBJ2-1|.
TGTGCCAGCAGTCTCCCTCTAGCGGGAGCCTACAATGAGCAGTTCTTC
CASSLPLAGAYNEQFF
>.|TRBV9|TRBJ1-2|.
TGTGCCAGCAGCGTAGACCCGGGACAACCCTATGGCTACACCTTC
CASSVDPGQPYGYTF
>.|TRBV11-3|TRBJ1-1|.
TGTGCCAGCAGCCCACGGGTTCCGGGGGAGAGGGCTGAAGCTTTCTTT
CASSPRVPGERAEAFF
>TRBD1|TRBV5-1|TRBJ2-7|few
TGCGCCAGCAGCTTCGCGACAGGGCTGTTATCCTACGAGCAGTACTTC
CASSFATGLLSYEQYF
>.|TRBV30|TRBJ2-3|few
TGTGCCTGGAGTCATTTGGGGGGAAATACGCAGTATTTT
CAWSHLGGNTQYF
>.|TRBV11-2|TRBJ2-1|.
TGTGCCAGCAGCCCGCCCTTGAGCGGCTCCTACAATGAGCAGTTCTTC
CASSPPLSGSYNEQFF
>.|TRBV9|TRBJ2-5|.
TGTGCCAGCTCTATCTTCGGGGGAGACCAAGAGACCCAGTACTTC
CASSIFGGDQETQYF
>TRBD2|TRBV23-1|TRBJ2-3|.
TGCGCCAGCAGTCATGAGGCGGGAGGGCCGGTGAGTGATACGCAGTATTTT
CASSHEAGGPVSDTQYF
>TRBD2|TRBV6-4|TRBJ2-1|.
TGTGCCAGCAGTGACTCTGGGCTAGCGGGAATAGGTGAGCAGTTCTTC
CASSDSGLAGIGEQFF
>TRBD2|TRBV9|TRBJ2-2|.
TGTGCCAGCAGCGTGAAACTAGCGGGAGGTAACACCGGGGAGCTGTTTTTT
CASSVKLAGGNTGELFF
>TRBD2|TRBV29-1|TRBJ2-1|few
TGCAGCGTACTTAGACTAGCGGGAGGGTACAATGAGCAGTTCTTC
CSVLRLAGGYNEQFF
>.|TRBV28|TRBJ1-2|few
TGTGCCAGCAGGCTCTTGGGGTTGTTTAGTGTCTACACCTTC
CASRLLGLFSVYTF
>TRBD2|TRBV4-2|TRBJ2-7|.
TGTGCCAGCAGCCTCGCCGGGACTAGCGGCTTCCACGAGCAGTACTTC
CASSLAGTSGFHEQYF
>.|TRBV19|TRBJ1-5|.
TGTGCCAGTAGTTACGACCGACGCAATCAGCCCCAGCATTTT
CASSYDRRNQPQHF
>TRBD1|TRBV9|TRBJ2-7|.
TGTGCCAGCATGAGGGGGCTCGGCTCCTACGAGCAGTACTTC
CASMRGLGSYEQYF
>.|TRBV11-2|TRBJ2-5|.
TGTGCCAGCAGCCTAGACGTACTAGGGCAGACCCAGTACTTC
CASSLDVLGQTQYF
>.|TRBV28|TRBJ1-5|once
TGTGCCAGCAGTTTTTTTCGGGATCAGCCCCAGCATTTT
CASSFFRDQPQHF
>.|TRBV6-6|TRBJ1-2|once
TGTGCCAGCAGTTACTCCGGAGGCGCTAACTATGGCTACACCTTC
CASSYSGGANYGYTF
>.|TRBV5-1|TRBJ2-3|.
TGCGCCAGCAGCATTTTAGGGCGCGGCACAGATACGCAGTATTTT
CASSILGRGTDTQYF
>.|TRBV11-2|TRBJ2-2|once
TGTGCCAGCAGCCTTTGGTCCAGGGCAGACGGGGAGCTGTTTTTT
CASSLWSRADGELFF
>.|TRBV28|TRBJ1-2|once
TGTGCCAACCTACGTGGGGCGGACTATGGCTACACCTTC
CANLRGADYGYTF
>.|TRBV5-8|TRBJ1-3|few
TGTGCCAGCAGCTTGGGGACAAGCCATTCGGCGAACACCATATATTTT
CASSLGTSHSANTIYF
>.|TRBV29-1|TRBJ2-3|.
TGCAGCGCGGAAGGGTCAGGGACAGATACGCAGTATTTT
CSAEGSGTDTQYF
>.|TRBV19|TRBJ1-1|.
TGTGCCAGTAGTGGCGGCAGGGTGAACACTGAAGCTTTCTTT
CASSGGRVNTEAFF
>TRBD1|TRBV2|TRBJ2-5|once
TGTGCCAGCAGCGCGACAGGGCCAGAGACCCAGTACTTC
CASSATGPETQYF
>.|TRBV7-9|TRBJ1-1|.
TGTGCCAGCAGCACCTCACGGACAACCATGAACACTGAAGCTTTCTTT
CASSTSRTTMNTEAFF
>TRBD1|TRBV30|TRBJ1-5|once
TGTGCCTGGAGGACCGGGACAGGGGTATTGGGACCCAATCAGCCCCAGCATTTT
CAWRTGTGVLGPNQPQHF
>TRBD2|TRBV5-1|TRBJ2-7|.
TGCGCCAGCAGCCTAGGGACTAGCGGCTACGAGCAGTACTTC
CASSLGTSGYEQYF
>TRBD1|TRBV6-5|TRBJ1-1|.
TGTGCCAGCAGCCCCCGGGACAGTTACACTGAAGCTTTCTTT
CASSPRDSYTEAFF